One and the same sample provided the 2 T cell receptor beta chains below, sequenced in a study of OX40 agonist ivuxolimab in advanced cancers. Sequenced by immunoSEQ multiplex PCR; TCRdb stores in-frame clones only, minus some. The data contain about 80,000 clones, approximately 94% of them singletons. The sample was CD4+ or CD8+ T cells sorted from blood, taken in a trial of the OX40 agonist ivuxolimab. Source of these receptors: an adult with an advanced solid tumor such as melanoma, head and neck, liver or kidney cancer.

The chain carries TRBV6-1 and TRBJ1-1; the D gene is possibly TRBD1 (5 bases). The length of the CDR3 is 15 residues. Trimming left V 2 bases short and J 2 bases short, with 12 bases between. The germline V gene has CDR1 MNHNS and CDR2 SASEGT. CDR3 loop: CASSELWGANTEAFF. CDR3 DNA sequence: TGTGCCAGCAGTGAACTTTGGGGCGCAAACACTGAAGCTTTCTTT.

The rearrangement joins TRBV5-1 to TRBJ2-5; the D is unclear. The CDR3 loop spans 12 amino acids. Germline CDR1 SGHRS, CDR2 YFSETQ. Trimming took 8 bases from V and 5 from J, leaving 13 bases between them. The CDR3 loop is CASRVPPETQYF. CDR3 sequence (DNA): TGCGCCAGTCGGGTCCCGCCGGAGACCCAGTACTTC.